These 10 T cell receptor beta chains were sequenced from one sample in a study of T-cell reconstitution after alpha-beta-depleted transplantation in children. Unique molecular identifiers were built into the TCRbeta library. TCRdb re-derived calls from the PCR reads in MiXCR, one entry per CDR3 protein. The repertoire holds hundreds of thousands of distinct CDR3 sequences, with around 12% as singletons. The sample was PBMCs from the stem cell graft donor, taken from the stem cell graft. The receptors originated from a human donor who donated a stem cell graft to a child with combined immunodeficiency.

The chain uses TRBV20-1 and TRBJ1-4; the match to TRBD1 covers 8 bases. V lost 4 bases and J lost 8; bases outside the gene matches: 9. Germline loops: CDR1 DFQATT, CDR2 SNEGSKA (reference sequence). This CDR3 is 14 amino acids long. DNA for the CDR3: TGCAGTGCTACGCATGACAGGGGCAGAGAAAAACTGTTTTTT. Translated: CSATHDRGREKLFF.

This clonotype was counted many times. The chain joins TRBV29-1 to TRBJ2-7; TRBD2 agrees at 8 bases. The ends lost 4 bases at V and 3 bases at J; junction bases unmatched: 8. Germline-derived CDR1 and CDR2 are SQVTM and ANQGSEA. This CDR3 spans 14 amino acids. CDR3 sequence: CSVGPKAGVYEQYF. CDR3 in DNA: TGCAGCGTTGGACCCAAAGCGGGAGTCTACGAGCAGTACTTC.

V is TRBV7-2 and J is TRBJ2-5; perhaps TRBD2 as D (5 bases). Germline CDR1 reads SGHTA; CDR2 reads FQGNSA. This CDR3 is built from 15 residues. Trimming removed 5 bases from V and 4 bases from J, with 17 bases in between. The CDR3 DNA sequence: TGTGCCAGCAGCAGTGGACCGAGTCGGGGAGAGACCCAGTACTTC. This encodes CASSSGPSRGETQYF.

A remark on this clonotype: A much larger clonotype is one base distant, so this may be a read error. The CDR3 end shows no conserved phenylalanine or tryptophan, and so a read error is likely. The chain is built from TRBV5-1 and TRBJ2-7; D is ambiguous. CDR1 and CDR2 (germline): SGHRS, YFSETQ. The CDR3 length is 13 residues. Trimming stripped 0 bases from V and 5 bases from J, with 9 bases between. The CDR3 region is CASSLVGPNEQYL. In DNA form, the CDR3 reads TGCGCCAGCAGCTTGGTAGGGCCCAACGAGCAGTACTTG.

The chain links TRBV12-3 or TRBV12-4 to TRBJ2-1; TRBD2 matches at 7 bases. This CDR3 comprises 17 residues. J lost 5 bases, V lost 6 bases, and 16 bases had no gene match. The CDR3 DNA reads TGTGCCAGCAGGCGGGAGAGGGGCCTAGCGGTTCACAATGAGCAGTTCTTC. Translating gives CASRRERGLAVHNEQFF.

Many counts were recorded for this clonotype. The CDR3, as DNA: TGCGCCAGCAGCCATCTTACAGGGCTAGCGAACACTGAAGCTTTCTTT. Its translation is CASSHLTGLANTEAFF. The V and J genes are TRBV4-3 and TRBJ1-1; tentatively, D is TRBD1 (6 bases). V was pared by 3 bases and J by 1 base, with 15 bases between. CDR3 length equals 16 residues. Germline CDR1 and CDR2: LGHNA and YSLEER.

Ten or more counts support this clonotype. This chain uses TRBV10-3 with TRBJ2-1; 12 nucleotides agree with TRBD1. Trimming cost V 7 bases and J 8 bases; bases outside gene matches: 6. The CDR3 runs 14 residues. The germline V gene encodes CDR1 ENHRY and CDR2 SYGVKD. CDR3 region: CAITPGQGADEQFF. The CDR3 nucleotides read TGTGCCATCACTCCGGGACAGGGGGCCGATGAGCAGTTCTTC.

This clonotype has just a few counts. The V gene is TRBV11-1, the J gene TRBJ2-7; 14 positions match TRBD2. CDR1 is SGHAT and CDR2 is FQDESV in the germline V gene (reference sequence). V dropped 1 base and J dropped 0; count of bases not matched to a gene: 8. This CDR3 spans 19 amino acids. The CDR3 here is CASSLVGLAGGVSSYEQYF. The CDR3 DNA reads TGTGCCAGCAGCTTAGTCGGACTAGCGGGAGGCGTTAGCTCCTACGAGCAGTACTTC.

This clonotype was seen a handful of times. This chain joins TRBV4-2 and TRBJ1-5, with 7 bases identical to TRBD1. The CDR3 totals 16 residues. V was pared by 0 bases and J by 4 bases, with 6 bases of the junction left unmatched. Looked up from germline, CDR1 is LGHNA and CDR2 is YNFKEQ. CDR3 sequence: CASSQDTGDFNQPQHF. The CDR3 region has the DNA TGTGCCAGCAGCCAAGATACAGGGGACTTTAATCAGCCCCAGCATTTT.

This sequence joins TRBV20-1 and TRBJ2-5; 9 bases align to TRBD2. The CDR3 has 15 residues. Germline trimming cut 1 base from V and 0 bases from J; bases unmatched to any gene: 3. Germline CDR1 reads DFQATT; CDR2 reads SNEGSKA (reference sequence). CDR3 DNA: TGCAGTGCTAGAGTGACTAGCGGTCACCAAGAGACCCAGTACTTC. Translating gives CSARVTSGHQETQYF.